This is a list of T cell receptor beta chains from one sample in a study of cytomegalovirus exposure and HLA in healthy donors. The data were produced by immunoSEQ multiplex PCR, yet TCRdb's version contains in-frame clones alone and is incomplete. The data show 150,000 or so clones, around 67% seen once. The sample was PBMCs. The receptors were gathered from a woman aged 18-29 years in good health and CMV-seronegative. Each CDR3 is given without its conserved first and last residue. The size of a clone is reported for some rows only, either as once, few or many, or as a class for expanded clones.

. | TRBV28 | ASRTGAQETQY
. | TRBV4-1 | ASSHRDEQF
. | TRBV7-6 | ASSLQPQQETQY
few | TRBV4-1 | ASSLSSGSAYEQY
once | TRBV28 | ASRLGRDQAF
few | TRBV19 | ASSIRTENTEAF
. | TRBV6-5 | ASSYGGEQNTEAF
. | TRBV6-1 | ASSGRTASNEQF
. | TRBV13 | ASSLRAEVGTDTQY
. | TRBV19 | ASSLRTGNQPQH
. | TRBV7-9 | ASSVRDSQETQY
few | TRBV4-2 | ASSPSAGIYEQY
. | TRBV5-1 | ASSLVQGNTEAF
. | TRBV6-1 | ASSGQGRLFTDTQY
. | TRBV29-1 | SVAFGGYVDQPQH
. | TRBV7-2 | ASSPGRGNQPQH
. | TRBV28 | ASNGGDQPQH
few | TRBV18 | ASSPSGTEEYNEQF
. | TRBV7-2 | ASKEGGQAPPEQY
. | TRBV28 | ASSYQGNYGYT
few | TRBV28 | ASSLEGGGAMRDTQY
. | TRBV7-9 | ASSLGQGLNTEAF
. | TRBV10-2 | ASSQQGWRQPQH
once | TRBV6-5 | ASSRDRENEKLF
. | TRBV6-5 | ASSYSIFQVTDTQY
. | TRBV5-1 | ASSWTGLMNTEAF
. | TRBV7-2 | ASTPRDTQY
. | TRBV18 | ASSPYQGNIYEQY
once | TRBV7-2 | ASVGQGGAYEQY
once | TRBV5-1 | ASSRGDRASGNTIY
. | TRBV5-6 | ASTPGRTVEAF